These T cell receptor beta chains were read from a single sample in a study of blood T cell repertoires in COVID-19. Sequencing used immunoSEQ multiplex PCR; TCRdb keeps in-frame clones, though not all of them. The table shows 350,000 to 400,000 clones, with 90% to 95% occurring only once. Sequencing was done on a sample of PBMCs or T cells enriched from blood (not recorded which). These TCRs come from a middle-aged woman who had been exposed to COVID-19. Both conserved end residues are part of each CDR3. A D gene is named only where the DNA matches it firmly. Clone size is shown for a subset of rows, as once, few, many or a class of expanded clone.

D,size,V,J,CDR3,DNA
-,once,TRBV5-1,TRBJ1-6,CASSLVRDSPLHF,TGCGCCAGCAGCTTGGTAAGAGATTCACCCCTCCACTTT
-,-,TRBV18,TRBJ1-1,CASSPNPTGNTEAFF,TGTGCCAGCTCACCTAACCCCACAGGGAACACTGAAGCTTTCTTT
-,-,TRBV28,TRBJ2-3,CASSFSGFPSTDTQYF,TGTGCCAGCAGTTTTTCAGGGTTTCCTAGCACAGATACGCAGTATTTT
TRBD2,-,TRBV5-1,TRBJ2-7,CASSSLAGGSEQYF,TGCGCCAGCAGCTCACTAGCGGGAGGATCCGAGCAGTACTTC
-,-,TRBV30,TRBJ1-1,CAWSQDTEAFF,TGTGCCTGGAGCCAGGACACTGAAGCTTTCTTT
-,-,TRBV7-2,TRBJ2-7,CASSASGSHEQYF,TGTGCCAGCAGCGCCAGCGGGTCCCACGAGCAGTACTTC
-,few,TRBV12-3/TRBV12-4,TRBJ1-2,CASSFLRVGGYTF,TGTGCCAGCAGTTTTCTCAGGGTGGGCGGCTACACCTTC
-,-,TRBV7-2,TRBJ2-5,CASSPTGTLETQYF,TGTGCCAGCAGCCCTACGGGGACTTTAGAGACCCAGTACTTC
-,-,TRBV5-1,TRBJ1-2,CASRGGGARNYGYTF,TGCGCCAGCAGGGGCGGGGGGGCGCGGAACTATGGCTACACCTTC
TRBD1,-,TRBV29-1,TRBJ1-2,CSVEDRGHGYGYTF,TGCAGCGTTGAGGACAGGGGGCACGGCTATGGCTACACCTTC
-,-,TRBV5-1,TRBJ1-2,CASSLALGPGGRDGYTF,TGCGCCAGCAGCTTGGCTCTTGGGCCGGGAGGGCGGGATGGCTACACCTTC
-,-,TRBV5-5,TRBJ2-1,CASSWLGASYNEQFF,TGTGCCAGCAGCTGGCTGGGCGCCTCCTACAATGAGCAGTTCTTC
-,once,TRBV30,TRBJ2-5,CAWTVGGGKETQYF,TGTGCCTGGACCGTAGGGGGGGGAAAAGAGACCCAGTACTTC
TRBD1,-,TRBV30,TRBJ1-5,CAWSVRGLGQPQHF,TGTGCCTGGAGTGTGAGGGGGCTGGGTCAGCCCCAGCATTTT
TRBD1,-,TRBV6-5,TRBJ1-6,CASSATGSLVSPLHF,TGTGCCAGCAGCGCGACAGGGAGTTTAGTCTCACCCCTCCACTTT
-,-,TRBV29-1,TRBJ1-5,CSFHGPQHF,TGCAGCTTCCACGGGCCCCAGCATTTT
TRBD1,-,TRBV9,TRBJ2-3,CASSVGGTGADTQYF,TGTGCCAGCAGCGTAGGGGGGACAGGAGCAGATACGCAGTATTTT
TRBD1,-,TRBV25-1,TRBJ2-5,CASSGTGFEETQYF,TGTGCCAGCAGTGGGACAGGGTTCGAAGAGACCCAGTACTTC
-,-,TRBV30,TRBJ2-5,CAWRQGQETQYF,TGTGCCTGGAGACAGGGACAAGAGACCCAGTACTTC
-,-,TRBV30,TRBJ1-1,CAWSSYGGQALNTEAFF,TGTGCCTGGAGTTCCTACGGTGGACAAGCCTTGAACACTGAAGCTTTCTTT
TRBD1,-,TRBV15,TRBJ1-1,CATSRDRVNTEAFF,TGTGCCACCAGCCGGGACAGGGTGAACACTGAAGCTTTCTTT
-,-,TRBV19,TRBJ1-4,CASATVATNEKLFF,TGTGCCAGCGCTACCGTTGCAACTAATGAAAAACTGTTTTTT
-,-,TRBV6-5,TRBJ2-7,CASTDFKEGYEQYF,TGTGCCAGCACCGACTTTAAGGAGGGTTACGAGCAGTACTTC
TRBD2,-,TRBV10-2,TRBJ2-1,CASSQAGGEQFF,TGCGCCAGCAGCCAAGCGGGAGGGGAGCAGTTCTTC
-,-,TRBV14,TRBJ1-1,CASSPLQGTNTEAFF,TGTGCCAGCAGCCCCCTACAGGGAACGAACACTGAAGCTTTCTTT
TRBD1,-,TRBV7-2,TRBJ1-1,CASSPPRDRANTEAFF,TGTGCCAGCAGCCCTCCTCGGGACAGGGCGAACACTGAAGCTTTCTTT
-,-,TRBV27,TRBJ2-6,CASSLGASSGANVLTF,TGTGCCAGCAGTTTAGGGGCGTCCTCTGGGGCCAACGTCCTGACTTTC